This T cell receptor beta chain was retrieved from a study of healthy donors' naive CD4 and CD8 T cells (dated by TCRdb to 2015 to 2017). Context from the whole study: Donor selection covered three age groups (20-25, 40-50 and 60-70 years) with six people in each, and the resulting cohort had a mean age of 44 and was half female. For TCR alpha, a new primer set covering all functional IMGT alpha gene variants was designed, and the rest of the protocol matched the beta-chain workflow. The study sequenced rearranged TCR alpha and beta chains from naive CD4+ and CD8+ T cells to test how TCR variation relates to lineage commitment. Peripheral blood mononuclear cells were collected from 20 or so healthy, unrelated individuals. The donors were HLA-typed by sequencing at HLA-A, -B, -C, -DRB1, -DQB1 and -DPB1, using the SBTexcellerator protocol, an ABI3130xl analyzer and SBTengine software.

Cells with a CD4+CD8-CD45RO-CD45RA+ profile were isolated by FACS and defined as naive CD4+ T cells, and those with a CD8+CD4-CD45RA+CD27bright profile were defined as naive CD8+ T cells. Sorting used antibodies against CD4 (RPA-T4), CD8 (SK1), CD27 (O323), CD45RA (HI100) and CD45RO (UCHL1). General findings and caveats noted by the study authors: Taken together, V genes, J genes and CDR3 charge appeared to account for around 12% of the variance in CD4/CD8 propensity, mostly acting in an additive way. The study did not directly address possible repertoire bias arising from homeostatic proliferation of naive T cells. Bias between naive CD4+ and CD8+ cells was reportedly observed for most V and J gene segments, consistently across donors and independently of HLA genotype. In both chains, CD4+ lineage was linked to a positively charged CDR3, whereas CD8+ lineage was linked to a negatively charged CDR3. Alpha and beta chains were sequenced in bulk and could not be paired, so combined chain effects were not evaluated.

Per the germline V gene (reference sequence), LNHDA is the CDR1 and SQIVND is the CDR2. The CDR3, cysteine through phenylalanine, is 14 amino acids long. Only the CDR3 portion is preserved as DNA: 42 bases, with reading frame beginning at the first base. After removal of 7 bases from V and 3 bases from J, the junction retains 9 bases not matched to a gene. In regard to this clonotype: It has no known antigen specificity. Base qualities were left out, and no much larger clone turns up one base away.

The instrument given in TCRdb is 454 GS FLX Titanium. A previously published linear amplification protocol was used to build TCR libraries from roughly 500 ng of total RNA. The sequencing itself ran on the Roche/454 Genome Sequencer using Titanium chemistry. Regarding the original processing steps: A total of 75,000 to 85,000 rearranged TCR alpha transcripts were sequenced from about five of the healthy donors. Duplicate transcripts were dropped, and unique TCR clonotypes were identified by the CDR3 junction according to IMGT nomenclature. In R 2.13.0, logistic regression modeled CD4 versus CD8 status on V and J genes, adjusting for donor effects, with Bonferroni correction for multiple testing. TCRdb passed the public sequencing reads through fastp at Q25 and MiXCR, retaining productive beta sequences. Rows are unified per CDR3 protein, each entry keeping the most common DNA and genes. Clone size and V and J calls follow TCRdb, not the original study. This sample holds about 180,000 distinct CDR3 sequences; about 76% were observed only once. The top ten hold approximately 2.5% of the sample.

The V gene is TRBV19 and the J gene is TRBJ2-7; TRBD1 fits 7 bases in the junction. Source material: naive CD4+ and CD8+ T cells sorted from blood, pooled from several donors. This specimen's cell subset or site label, per the study, means: FACS-sorted naive CD4+ (CD45RO-CD45RA+) and naive CD8+ (CD45RA+CD27bright) T cells. This receptor was obtained from a pool of human donors in good health; the sample pools cells from several healthy donors. The sequenced DNA is TGTGCCAGTAACCCTGGGACAGCAAACTACGAGCAGTACTTC. Its protein product is CASNPGTANYEQYF.